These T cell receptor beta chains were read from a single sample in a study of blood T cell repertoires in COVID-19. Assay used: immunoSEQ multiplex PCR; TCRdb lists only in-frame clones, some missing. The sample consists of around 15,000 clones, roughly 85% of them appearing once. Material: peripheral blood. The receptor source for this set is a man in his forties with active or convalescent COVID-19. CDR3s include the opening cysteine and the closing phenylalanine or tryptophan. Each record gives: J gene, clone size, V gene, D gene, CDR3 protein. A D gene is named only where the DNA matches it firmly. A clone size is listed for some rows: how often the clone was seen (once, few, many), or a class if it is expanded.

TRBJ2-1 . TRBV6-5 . CASPPDYLSYNEQFF
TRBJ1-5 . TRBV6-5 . CASRGDFYSNQPQHF
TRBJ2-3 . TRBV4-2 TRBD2 CASSQTSGGTRGDTQYF
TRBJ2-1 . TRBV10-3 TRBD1 CAISKATGTGRKLNNEQFF
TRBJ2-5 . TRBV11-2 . CASSLVGSQGPQYF
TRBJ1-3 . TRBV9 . CASSVGIQGSSGNTIYF
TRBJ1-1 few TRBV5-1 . CASNEGPEAFF
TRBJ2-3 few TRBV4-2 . CASSQARRNVLVDTQYF
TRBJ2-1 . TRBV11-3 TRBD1 CASSSQGVYNEQFF
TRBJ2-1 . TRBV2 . CASSLTGSPYNEQFF
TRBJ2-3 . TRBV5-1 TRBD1 CASSKRDSPTDTQYF
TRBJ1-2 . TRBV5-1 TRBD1 CASSLVTGGAGYTF
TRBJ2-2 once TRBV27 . CASSLTNYNTGELFF